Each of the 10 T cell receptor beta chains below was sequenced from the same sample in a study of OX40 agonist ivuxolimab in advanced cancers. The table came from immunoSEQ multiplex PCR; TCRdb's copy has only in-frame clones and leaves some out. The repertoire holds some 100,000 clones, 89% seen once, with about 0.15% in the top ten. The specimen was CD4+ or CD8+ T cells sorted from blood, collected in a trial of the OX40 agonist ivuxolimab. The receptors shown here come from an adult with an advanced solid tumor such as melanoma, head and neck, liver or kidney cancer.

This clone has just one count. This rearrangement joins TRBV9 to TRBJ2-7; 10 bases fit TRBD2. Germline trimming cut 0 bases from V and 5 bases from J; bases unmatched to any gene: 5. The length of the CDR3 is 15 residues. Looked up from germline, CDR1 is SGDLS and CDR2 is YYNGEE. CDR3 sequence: CASSVGSGGAHEQYF. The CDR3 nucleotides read TGTGCCAGCAGCGTAGGCAGCGGGGGGGCCCACGAGCAGTACTTC.

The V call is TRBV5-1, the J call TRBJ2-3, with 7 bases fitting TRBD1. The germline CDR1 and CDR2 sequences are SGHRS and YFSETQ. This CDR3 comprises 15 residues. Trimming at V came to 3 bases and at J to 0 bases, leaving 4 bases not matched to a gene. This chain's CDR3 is CASSWDRTSTDTQYF. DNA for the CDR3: TGCGCCAGCAGCTGGGACAGAACGAGCACAGATACGCAGTATTTT. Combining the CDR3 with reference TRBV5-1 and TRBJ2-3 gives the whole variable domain KAGVTQTPRYLIKTRGQQVTLSCSPISGHRSVSWYQQTPGQGLQFLFEYFSETQRNKGNFPGRFSGRQFSNSRSEMNVSTLELGDSALYLCASSWDRTSTDTQYFGPGTRLTVL.

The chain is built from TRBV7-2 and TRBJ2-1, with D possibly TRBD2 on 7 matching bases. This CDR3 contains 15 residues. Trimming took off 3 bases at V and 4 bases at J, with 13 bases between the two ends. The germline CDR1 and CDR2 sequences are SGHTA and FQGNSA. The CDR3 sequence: CASSLRRGGYNEQFF. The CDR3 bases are TGTGCCAGCAGCTTGCGGAGGGGGGGTTACAATGAGCAGTTCTTC.

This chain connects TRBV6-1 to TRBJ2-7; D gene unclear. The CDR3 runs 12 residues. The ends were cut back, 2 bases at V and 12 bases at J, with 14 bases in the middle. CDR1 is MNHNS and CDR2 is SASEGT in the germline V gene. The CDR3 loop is CASSEKGLRGYF. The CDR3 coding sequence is TGTGCCAGCAGTGAAAAGGGCCTACGCGGGTACTTC.

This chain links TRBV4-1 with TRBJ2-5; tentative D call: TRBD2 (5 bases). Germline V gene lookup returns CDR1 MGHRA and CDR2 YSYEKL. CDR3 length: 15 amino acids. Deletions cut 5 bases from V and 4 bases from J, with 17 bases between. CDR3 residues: CASSGRTERIETQYF. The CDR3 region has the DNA TGCGCCAGCAGCGGCAGAACGGAGCGGATAGAGACCCAGTACTTC.

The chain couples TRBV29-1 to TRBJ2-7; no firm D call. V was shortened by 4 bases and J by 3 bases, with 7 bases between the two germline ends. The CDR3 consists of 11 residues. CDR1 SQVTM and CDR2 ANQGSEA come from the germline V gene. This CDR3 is CSVGLGYEQYF. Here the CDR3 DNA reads TGCAGCGTTGGTCTGGGCTACGAGCAGTACTTC.

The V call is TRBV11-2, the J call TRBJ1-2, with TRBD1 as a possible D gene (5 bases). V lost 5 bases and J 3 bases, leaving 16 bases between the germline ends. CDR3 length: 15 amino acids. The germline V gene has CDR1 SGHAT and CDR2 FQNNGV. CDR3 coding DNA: TGTGCCAGCAGCGCCTTTGGGGGGAGTTACTATGGCTACACCTTC. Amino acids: CASSAFGGSYYGYTF.

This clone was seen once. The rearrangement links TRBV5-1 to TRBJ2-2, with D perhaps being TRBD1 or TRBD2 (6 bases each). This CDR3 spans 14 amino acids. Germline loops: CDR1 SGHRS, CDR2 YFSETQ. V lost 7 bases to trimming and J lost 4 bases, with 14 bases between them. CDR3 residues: CASFLGGGTGELFF. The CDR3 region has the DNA TGCGCCAGCTTCCTTGGAGGGGGCACCGGGGAGCTGTTTTTT.

The CDR3 loop is CASSLTGLTDTQYF. CDR3 bases: TGCGCCAGCAGCTTAACAGGGCTCACAGATACGCAGTATTTT. The J gene is TRBJ2-3, the V gene TRBV5-1; a weak D match, TRBD1 (6 bases). The V gene's germline CDR1 is SGHRS and CDR2 YFSETQ. V lost 2 bases, J lost 2 bases, and 9 bases lay in between. There are 14 residues in the CDR3.

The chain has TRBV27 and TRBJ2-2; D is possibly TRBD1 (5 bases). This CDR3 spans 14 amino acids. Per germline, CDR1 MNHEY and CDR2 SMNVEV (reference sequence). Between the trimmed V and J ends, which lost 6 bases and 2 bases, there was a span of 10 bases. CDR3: CASRWGFNTGELFF. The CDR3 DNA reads TGTGCCAGCAGGTGGGGCTTCAACACCGGGGAGCTGTTTTTT.